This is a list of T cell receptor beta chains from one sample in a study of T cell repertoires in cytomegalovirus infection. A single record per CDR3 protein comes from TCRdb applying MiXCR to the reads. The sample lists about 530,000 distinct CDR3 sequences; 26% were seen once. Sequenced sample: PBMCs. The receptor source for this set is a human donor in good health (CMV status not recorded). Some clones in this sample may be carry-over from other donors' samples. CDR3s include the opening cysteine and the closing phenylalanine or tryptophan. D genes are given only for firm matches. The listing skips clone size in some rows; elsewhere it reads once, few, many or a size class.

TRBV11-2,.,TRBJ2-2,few,CASRKTGTTGTGELFF,TGTGCCAGCAGGAAAACCGGAACAACGGGCACCGGGGAGCTGTTTTTT
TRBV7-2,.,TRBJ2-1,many,CASGGGGVLSYEQFF,TGTGCCAGCGGAGGAGGAGGGGTCCTATCGTATGAGCAGTTCTTC
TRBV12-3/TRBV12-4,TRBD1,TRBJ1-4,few,CASSDPTGGGEKLFF,TGTGCCAGCAGTGACCCGACAGGGGGCGGTGAAAAACTGTTTTTT
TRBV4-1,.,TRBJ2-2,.,CASSQDRYTGELFF,TGCGCCAGCAGCCAAGATCGATACACCGGGGAGCTGTTTTTT
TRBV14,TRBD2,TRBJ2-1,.,CASSPKASGRYNEQFF,TGTGCCAGCAGCCCGAAGGCCAGCGGGAGGTATAATGAGCAGTTCTTC
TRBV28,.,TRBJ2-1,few,CASAPGQSILEQFF,TGTGCCAGCGCTCCGGGCCAGTCAATTTTGGAGCAGTTCTTC
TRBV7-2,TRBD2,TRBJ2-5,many,CASSLAREEETQYF,TGTGCCAGCAGCTTAGCGCGGGAGGAAGAGACCCAGTACTTC
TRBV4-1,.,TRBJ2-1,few,CASSQETGVGNEQFF,TGCGCCAGCAGCCAAGAAACGGGAGTGGGCAATGAGCAGTTCTTC
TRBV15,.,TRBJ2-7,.,CATSIPANEQYF,TGTGCCACCAGCATCCCAGCGAACGAGCAGTACTTC
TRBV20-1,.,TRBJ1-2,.,CSARVPRRGGYGYTF,TGCAGTGCTAGAGTCCCCCGACGCGGCGGCTATGGCTACACCTTC
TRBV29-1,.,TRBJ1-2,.,CSVVPPGPPHYGYTF,TGCAGCGTAGTACCCCCGGGGCCGCCCCACTATGGCTACACCTTC
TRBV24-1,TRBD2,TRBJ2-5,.,CATSDQRGSQETQYF,TGTGCCACCAGTGATCAGCGGGGGTCACAAGAGACCCAGTACTTC
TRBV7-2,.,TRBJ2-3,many,CASSLEGRNADTQYF,TGTGCCAGCAGCTTAGAGGGCCGGAACGCAGATACGCAGTATTTT
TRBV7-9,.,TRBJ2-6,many,CASSPTSSGANVLTF,TGTGCCAGCAGCCCTACTAGCTCTGGGGCCAACGTCCTGACTTTC
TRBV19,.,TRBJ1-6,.,CASSIDALVRNIYNSPLHF,TGTGCCAGTAGTATAGATGCCTTGGTGCGGAATATATATAATTCACCCCTCCACTTT
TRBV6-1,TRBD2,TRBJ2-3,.,CASSESTSGTVTQYF,TGTGCCAGCAGTGAATCTACTAGCGGAACAGTTACGCAGTATTTT
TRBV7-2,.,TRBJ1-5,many,CASSSLSQGQRPQPQHF,TGTGCCAGCAGCTCCCTATCCCAAGGACAGCGGCCTCAGCCCCAGCATTTT
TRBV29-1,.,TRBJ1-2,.,CSVEVDGPSGIYGYTF,TGCAGCGTTGAAGTTGACGGGCCATCCGGGATCTATGGCTACACCTTC
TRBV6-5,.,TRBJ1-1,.,CASSYSPPGIGTEAFF,TGTGCCAGCAGTTACTCCCCTCCGGGGATCGGCACTGAAGCTTTCTTT
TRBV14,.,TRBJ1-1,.,CASSPLRGSQNTEAFF,TGTGCCAGCAGCCCTCTTAGGGGGTCCCAGAACACTGAAGCTTTCTTT
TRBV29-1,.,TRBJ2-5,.,CSVPWGTLQGTQYF,TGCAGCGTCCCATGGGGAACGCTGCAGGGGACCCAGTACTTC
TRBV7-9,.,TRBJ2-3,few,CASSFSEKGTQYF,TGTGCCAGCAGCTTCTCTGAAAAGGGGACGCAGTATTTT
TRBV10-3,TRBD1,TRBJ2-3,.,CAATTGTGMTDTQYF,TGTGCCGCCACGACCGGGACAGGGATGACAGATACGCAGTATTTT
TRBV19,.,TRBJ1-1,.,CASKAGPTEAFF,TGTGCCAGTAAAGCAGGGCCAACTGAAGCTTTCTTT
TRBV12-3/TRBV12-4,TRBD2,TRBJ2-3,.,CASRTSAGTDTQYF,TGTGCCAGCAGAACTAGCGCAGGGACAGATACGCAGTATTTT
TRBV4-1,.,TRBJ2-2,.,CASSQEITGTGELFF,TGCGCCAGCAGCCAAGAAATAACGGGAACCGGGGAGCTGTTTTTT
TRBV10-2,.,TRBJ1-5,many,CASRFGQGSNQPQHF,TGCGCCAGCCGCTTCGGGCAGGGAAGCAATCAGCCCCAGCATTTT
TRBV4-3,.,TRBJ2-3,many,CASSQQPGGGSTDTQYF,TGCGCCAGCAGCCAACAACCAGGCGGAGGAAGCACAGATACGCAGTATTTT
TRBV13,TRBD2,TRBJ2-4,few,CASSLEGLADNKNIQYF,TGTGCCAGCAGCTTAGAAGGACTAGCGGATAACAAAAACATTCAGTACTTC
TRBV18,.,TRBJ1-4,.,CASSPPGQPGEKLFF,TGTGCCAGCTCACCACCGGGGCAGCCAGGGGAAAAACTGTTTTTT
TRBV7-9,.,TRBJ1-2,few,CASSLAGYGGYTF,TGTGCCAGCAGCTTAGCTGGCTACGGTGGCTACACCTTC
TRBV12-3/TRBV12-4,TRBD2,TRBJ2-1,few,CASITLAGLQFF,TGTGCCAGCATTACACTAGCGGGACTTCAGTTCTTC
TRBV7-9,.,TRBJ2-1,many,CASSLDRYEQFF,TGTGCCAGCAGCTTAGACCGATACGAACAGTTCTTC
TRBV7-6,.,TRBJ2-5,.,CASSLMTRGETQYF,TGTGCCAGCAGCTTGATGACTAGGGGCGAGACCCAGTACTTC
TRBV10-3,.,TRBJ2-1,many,CAISDLGTSSYNEQFF,TGTGCCATCAGTGACTTAGGGACTTCCTCCTACAATGAGCAGTTCTTC